The sequence of this T cell receptor beta chain was determined in a study of blood T cell repertoires in COVID-19. The sample holds one count of this clone. The CDR3 loop spans 16 amino acids. V was pared by 0 bases and J by 5 bases, with 13 bases between. CDR1 MNHNS and CDR2 SASEGT come from the germline V gene. Measured with immunoSEQ multiplex PCR; TCRdb has only the in-frame clones, and not every one. The sample has around 480,000 clones; roughly 87% are singletons. Sequenced sample: PBMCs or T cells enriched from blood (not recorded which). The source of this sequence is a woman aged 18-29 years who had recovered from COVID-19. V gene TRBV6-1 combines with J gene TRBJ1-4, with D hard to call. CDR3 sequence (DNA): TGTGCCAGCAGTGAAGCGCAACTATTTTCAAATGAAAAACTGTTTTTT. Translation gives CASSEAQLFSNEKLFF.